These T cell receptor beta chains were read from a single sample in a study of blood T cell repertoires in COVID-19. TCRdb's table, derived via immunoSEQ multiplex PCR, lists solely in-frame clones and lacks some. The data contain 95,000 to 150,000 clones, 88% of them singletons. The sequenced sample was peripheral blood. The origin of the receptors is a woman over 75 with acute or convalescent COVID-19. The CDR3 runs from the conserved cysteine through the conserved F or W. A D gene is named only where the DNA matches it firmly. A row's size may be missing; if present it is once, few, many or a size class.

v_gene	len	abundance	d_gene	j_gene	CDR3aa	CDR3nt
TRBV18	15	.	.	TRBJ2-3	CASSLLMSSPDTQYF	TGTGCCAGCTCACTCTTGATGAGTAGTCCAGATACGCAGTATTTT
TRBV7-2	14	.	TRBD1	TRBJ2-7	CASSTWTGSYEQYF	TGTGCCAGCAGCACTTGGACAGGGAGTTACGAGCAGTACTTC
TRBV12-3/TRBV12-4	11	few	.	TRBJ1-5	CASSSTASKHF	TGTGCCAGCAGTTCGACAGCGTCCAAGCATTTT
TRBV11-3	14	.	TRBD2	TRBJ2-1	CASSSGGSYNEQFF	TGTGCCAGCAGCTCGGGGGGCTCCTACAATGAGCAGTTCTTC
TRBV28	12	.	TRBD1	TRBJ1-2	CASSSTGDGYTF	TGTGCCAGCAGTTCAACAGGGGACGGCTACACCTTC
TRBV2	14	.	.	TRBJ1-1	CASSSGTGPTEAFF	TGTGCCAGCAGTAGTGGCACAGGACCAACTGAAGCTTTCTTT
TRBV2	15	.	TRBD1	TRBJ2-7	CASSERTGKLYEQYF	TGTGCCAGCAGTGAACGGACAGGGAAGCTCTACGAGCAGTACTTC
TRBV4-2	14	.	TRBD1	TRBJ2-3	CASSQDFRGDTQYF	TGTGCCAGCAGCCAAGATTTCAGGGGGGATACGCAGTATTTT
TRBV10-3	15	.	TRBD1	TRBJ1-1	CAISPDGTGGTEAFF	TGTGCCATCAGCCCGGACGGGACAGGGGGTACTGAAGCTTTCTTT
TRBV5-1	13	.	.	TRBJ2-3	CASSLEGTDTQYF	TGCGCCAGCAGCCTAGAGGGTACAGATACGCAGTATTTT
TRBV6-2/TRBV6-3	14	.	TRBD2	TRBJ2-7	CASTPGGSSYEQYF	TGTGCCAGCACCCCGGGGGGGAGCTCCTACGAGCAGTACTTC
TRBV7-6	15	.	TRBD1	TRBJ2-2	CASSLGQGETGELFF	TGTGCCAGCAGCTTAGGACAGGGAGAAACCGGGGAGCTGTTTTTT
TRBV6-5	14	.	TRBD2	TRBJ2-7	CASRLGTSGGEQYF	TGTGCCAGCAGGCTGGGGACTAGCGGGGGCGAGCAGTACTTC
TRBV3-1/TRBV3-2	11	.	.	TRBJ1-1	CATSGVDEAFF	TGTGCCACCTCCGGGGTAGATGAAGCTTTCTTT
TRBV18	15	.	TRBD1	TRBJ1-6	CASSTTGLGGSPLHF	TGTGCCAGCTCGACGACAGGGCTCGGGGGTTCACCCCTCCACTTT
TRBV24-1	15	.	.	TRBJ2-6	CATSDGISGANVLTF	TGTGCCACCAGTGACGGTATTTCTGGGGCCAACGTCCTGACTTTC
TRBV24-1	15	few	TRBD1	TRBJ2-7	CATSDPSTGGSEQYF	TGTGCCACCAGTGATCCTTCGACAGGGGGCAGCGAGCAGTACTTC
TRBV21-1	19	.	.	TRBJ2-1	CASSKGWLTGTGAYNEQFF	TGTGCCAGCAGCAAAGGTTGGTTGACCGGGACAGGGGCCTACAATGAGCAGTTCTTC
TRBV15	15	.	.	TRBJ2-2	CATSGARVATGELFF	TGTGCCACCAGCGGCGCCAGGGTGGCCACCGGGGAGCTGTTTTTT
TRBV7-6	12	.	.	TRBJ2-7	CASSKGGYEQYF	TGTGCCAGCAGCAAAGGGGGCTACGAGCAGTACTTC
TRBV25-1	11	.	.	TRBJ2-1	CASRELDEQFF	TGTGCCAGCAGGGAACTAGATGAGCAGTTCTTC
TRBV19	15	.	TRBD1	TRBJ1-1	CASSPLDRLNTEAFF	TGTGCCAGTAGTCCCCTGGACAGGCTTAACACTGAAGCTTTCTTT
TRBV4-2	18	.	TRBD2	TRBJ2-3	CASSRRGTSGGGGDTQYF	TGTGCCAGCAGCCGAAGAGGGACTAGCGGGGGGGGTGGAGATACGCAGTATTTT
TRBV4-3	15	.	TRBD1	TRBJ1-2	CASSQEVTGGYGYTF	TGCGCCAGCAGCCAAGAAGTGACAGGGGGATATGGCTACACCTTC
TRBV9	15	.	.	TRBJ1-4	CASSASRGANEKLFF	TGTGCCAGCAGCGCCAGCAGGGGTGCTAATGAAAAACTGTTTTTT
TRBV11-2	16	.	.	TRBJ2-2	CASSLRPGANTGELFF	TGTGCCAGCAGCTTAAGACCGGGGGCGAACACCGGGGAGCTGTTTTTT
TRBV27	16	.	TRBD1	TRBJ2-2	CASRLQGARHTGELFF	TGTGCCAGCAGATTACAGGGGGCTAGGCACACCGGGGAGCTGTTTTTT
TRBV11-2	17	.	.	TRBJ2-4	CASSFGSLEGRKNIQYF	TGTGCCAGCAGCTTCGGAAGTTTGGAGGGGCGCAAAAACATTCAGTACTTC
TRBV19	17	.	.	TRBJ1-5	CASKKGREGPSNQPQHF	TGTGCCAGCAAAAAGGGTCGGGAGGGGCCGAGCAATCAGCCCCAGCATTTT
TRBV9	16	.	TRBD1	TRBJ1-4	CASSVHGQGVHEKLFF	TGTGCCAGCAGCGTCCACGGACAGGGGGTCCATGAAAAACTGTTTTTT
TRBV5-1	17	.	TRBD1	TRBJ1-1	CASSLGQGAIMNTEAFF	TGCGCCAGCAGCTTGGGACAGGGGGCCATTATGAACACTGAAGCTTTCTTT
TRBV27	14	.	TRBD1	TRBJ1-2	CASSLDRGIYGYTF	TGTGCCAGCAGCCTAGACAGGGGGATCTATGGCTACACCTTC
TRBV5-1	16	once	TRBD2	TRBJ2-7	CASSLGSGGVGYEQYF	TGCGCCAGCAGCTTGGGAAGCGGGGGAGTTGGCTACGAGCAGTACTTC
TRBV15	15	.	.	TRBJ2-1	CATSSEGGNYNEQFF	TGTGCCACCAGCAGTGAGGGGGGGAATTACAATGAGCAGTTCTTC
TRBV5-1	14	.	.	TRBJ2-5	CASSIGGAKETQYF	TGCGCCAGCAGCATTGGGGGGGCCAAAGAGACCCAGTACTTC
TRBV4-3	16	once	.	TRBJ1-5	CASSERRRAVNQPQHF	TGCGCCAGCAGCGAACGGAGGAGGGCTGTCAATCAGCCCCAGCATTTT
TRBV5-1	15	.	TRBD1	TRBJ1-6	CASSLTGQSNSPLHF	TGCGCCAGCAGCTTGACGGGACAGTCGAATTCACCCCTCCACTTT
TRBV25-1	16	.	TRBD1	TRBJ1-3	CASSDLQGGSGNTIYF	TGTGCCAGCAGTGACCTACAGGGGGGCTCTGGAAACACCATATATTTT
TRBV9	15	.	.	TRBJ2-2	CASSVGGSLAGELFF	TGTGCCAGCAGCGTAGGTGGTAGTTTAGCCGGGGAGCTGTTTTTT